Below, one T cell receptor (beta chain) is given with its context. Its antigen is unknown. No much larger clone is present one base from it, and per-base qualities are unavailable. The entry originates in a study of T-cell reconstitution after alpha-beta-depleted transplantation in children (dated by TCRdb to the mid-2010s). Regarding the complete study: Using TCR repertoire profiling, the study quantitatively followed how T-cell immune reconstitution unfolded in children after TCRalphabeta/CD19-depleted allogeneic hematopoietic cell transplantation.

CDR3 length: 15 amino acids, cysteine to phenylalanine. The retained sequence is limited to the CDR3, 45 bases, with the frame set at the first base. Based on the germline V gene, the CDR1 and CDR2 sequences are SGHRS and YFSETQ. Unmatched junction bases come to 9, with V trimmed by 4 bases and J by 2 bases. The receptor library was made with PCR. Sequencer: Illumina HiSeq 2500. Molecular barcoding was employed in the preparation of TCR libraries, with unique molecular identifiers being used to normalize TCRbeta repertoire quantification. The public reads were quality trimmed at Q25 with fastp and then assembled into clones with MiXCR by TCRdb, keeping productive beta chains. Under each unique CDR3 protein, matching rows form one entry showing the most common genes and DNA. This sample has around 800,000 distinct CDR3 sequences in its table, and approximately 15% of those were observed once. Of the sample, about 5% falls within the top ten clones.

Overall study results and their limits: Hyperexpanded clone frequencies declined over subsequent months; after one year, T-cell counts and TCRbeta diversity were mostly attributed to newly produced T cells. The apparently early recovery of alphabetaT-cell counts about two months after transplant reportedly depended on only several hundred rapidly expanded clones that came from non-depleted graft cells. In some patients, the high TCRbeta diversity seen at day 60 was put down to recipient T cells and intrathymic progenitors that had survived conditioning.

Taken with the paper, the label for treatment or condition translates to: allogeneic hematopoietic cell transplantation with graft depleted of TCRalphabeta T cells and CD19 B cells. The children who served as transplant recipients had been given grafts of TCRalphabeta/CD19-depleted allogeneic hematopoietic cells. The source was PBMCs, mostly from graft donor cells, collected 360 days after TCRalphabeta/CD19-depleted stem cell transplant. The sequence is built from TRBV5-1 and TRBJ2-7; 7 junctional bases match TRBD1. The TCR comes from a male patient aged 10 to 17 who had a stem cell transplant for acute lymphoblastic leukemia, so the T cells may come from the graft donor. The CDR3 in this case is CASSIEQGKTYEQYF. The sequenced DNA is TGCGCCAGCAGCATCGAACAGGGGAAAACCTACGAGCAGTACTTC.